These T cell receptor beta chains were read from a single sample in a study of cytomegalovirus exposure and HLA in healthy donors. Profiled with immunoSEQ multiplex PCR; TCRdb holds only in-frame clones, not every one. This table has around 65,000 clones, 55% to 75% appearing once. The material sequenced was PBMCs. Every receptor here comes from a man aged 35-49 years in good health and CMV-seropositive. Both conserved end residues are part of each CDR3. For some rows the clone size is stated as once, few or many, or as a class when expanded; others skip it.

CDR3aa: CASSSHRGGELFF; abundance: NA; j_gene: TRBJ2-2; v_gene: TRBV7-8; len: 13
CDR3aa: CASSIGTGVTILFF; abundance: NA; j_gene: TRBJ1-5; v_gene: TRBV19; len: 14
CDR3aa: CASSQALDRATEAFF; abundance: medium-sized; j_gene: TRBJ1-1; v_gene: TRBV4-1; len: 15
CDR3aa: CATRGDRVGGSNQPQHF; abundance: once; j_gene: TRBJ1-5; v_gene: TRBV15; len: 17
CDR3aa: CASSGQLGAITEAFF; abundance: NA; j_gene: TRBJ1-1; v_gene: TRBV5-1; len: 15
CDR3aa: CASSRGLAGYNEQFF; abundance: few; j_gene: TRBJ2-1; v_gene: TRBV9; len: 15
CDR3aa: CASSLQILTGESGYTF; abundance: NA; j_gene: TRBJ1-2; v_gene: TRBV7-9; len: 16
CDR3aa: CASSRTDQETQYF; abundance: NA; j_gene: TRBJ2-5; v_gene: TRBV7-3; len: 13
CDR3aa: CASSPFERVSYEQYF; abundance: NA; j_gene: TRBJ2-7; v_gene: TRBV7-6; len: 15
CDR3aa: CASRGGTGTGPYEQYF; abundance: NA; j_gene: TRBJ2-7; v_gene: TRBV5-4; len: 16
CDR3aa: CASSPGQPYQPQHF; abundance: NA; j_gene: TRBJ1-5; v_gene: TRBV7-2; len: 14
CDR3aa: CASSLGLGQPQHF; abundance: NA; j_gene: TRBJ1-5; v_gene: TRBV7-9; len: 13
CDR3aa: CASSVEEANTEAFF; abundance: NA; j_gene: TRBJ1-1; v_gene: TRBV9; len: 14
CDR3aa: CASSMRVGQGPFDEKLFF; abundance: NA; j_gene: TRBJ1-4; v_gene: TRBV18; len: 18
CDR3aa: CASSLGGGYMNTEAFF; abundance: NA; j_gene: TRBJ1-1; v_gene: TRBV7-9; len: 16
CDR3aa: CASSRAGVHEQYF; abundance: NA; j_gene: TRBJ2-7; v_gene: TRBV18; len: 13
CDR3aa: CASSEAPGRGDTQYF; abundance: few; j_gene: TRBJ2-3; v_gene: TRBV6-1; len: 15
CDR3aa: CAWSVGRGTYEQFF; abundance: few; j_gene: TRBJ2-1; v_gene: TRBV30; len: 14
CDR3aa: CASSLGENYSYEQYF; abundance: few; j_gene: TRBJ2-7; v_gene: TRBV5-5; len: 15
CDR3aa: CASSYRSGTSYEQYF; abundance: NA; j_gene: TRBJ2-7; v_gene: TRBV7-9; len: 15
CDR3aa: CASSQDITTNEKLFF; abundance: NA; j_gene: TRBJ1-4; v_gene: TRBV5-4; len: 15
CDR3aa: CASSYSRTVNTEAFF; abundance: NA; j_gene: TRBJ1-1; v_gene: TRBV6-5; len: 15
CDR3aa: CASTFGGGEADTQYF; abundance: NA; j_gene: TRBJ2-3; v_gene: TRBV7-9; len: 15
CDR3aa: CASIDRLDYSNQPQHF; abundance: NA; j_gene: TRBJ1-5; v_gene: TRBV19; len: 16
CDR3aa: CASRTGGHTEAFF; abundance: NA; j_gene: TRBJ1-1; v_gene: TRBV6-5; len: 13
CDR3aa: CASSSGLANNEQFF; abundance: once; j_gene: TRBJ2-1; v_gene: TRBV7-8; len: 14
CDR3aa: CASSQARQGISYNSPLHF; abundance: NA; j_gene: TRBJ1-6; v_gene: TRBV4-1; len: 18
CDR3aa: CSVRTFTSSYNEQFF; abundance: NA; j_gene: TRBJ2-1; v_gene: TRBV29-1; len: 15
CDR3aa: CACTGTGVSSYNSPLHF; abundance: NA; j_gene: TRBJ1-6; v_gene: TRBV30; len: 17
CDR3aa: CASSANYEQYF; abundance: NA; j_gene: TRBJ2-7; v_gene: TRBV18; len: 11
CDR3aa: CALLDRSRTTGELFF; abundance: NA; j_gene: TRBJ2-2; v_gene: TRBV30; len: 15
CDR3aa: CASRRGKSTDTQYF; abundance: NA; j_gene: TRBJ2-3; v_gene: TRBV6-5; len: 14
CDR3aa: CASSVGGPLNEKLFF; abundance: NA; j_gene: TRBJ1-4; v_gene: TRBV9; len: 15